Presented here are 27 T cell receptor beta chains from one specimen sequenced in a study of blood T cell repertoires in COVID-19. Some clones are missing from TCRdb's copy, which holds only in-frame ones; the method was immunoSEQ multiplex PCR. The table has approximately 190,000 clones, over 70% seen once. The sequenced sample consisted of peripheral blood. Receptors originate from a man between 60 and 70 years old with acute or convalescent COVID-19.

The rearrangement links TRBV19 to TRBJ1-2; TRBD1 might be the D (5 bases). The CDR3 length is 15 residues. Between the trimmed V and J ends, which lost 5 bases and 0 bases, there was a span of 13 bases. Per the germline V gene, CDR1 is LNHDA and CDR2 is SQIVND (reference sequence). CDR3 protein: CASSLGGGTNYGYTF. In DNA form, the CDR3 reads TGTGCCAGTAGTCTCGGGGGGGGAACTAACTATGGCTACACCTTC.

The chain combines TRBV19 with TRBJ1-2; TRBD1 aligns across 9 bases. Germline loops: CDR1 LNHDA, CDR2 SQIVND (reference sequence). There are 16 residues in the CDR3. The V gene end was trimmed by 5 bases and the J gene end by 0 bases; junction bases not matched to a gene: 7. DNA of the CDR3: TGTGCCAGTAGTCCACGGACAGGGGTGACTAACTATGGCTACACCTTC. Translating gives CASSPRTGVTNYGYTF. Full variable domain (outside the CDR3, taken from reference TRBV19 and TRBJ1-2): DGGITQSPKYLFRKEGQNVTLSCEQNLNHDAMYWYRQDPGQGLRLIYYSQIVNDFQKGDIAEGYSVSREKKESFPLTVTSAQKNPTAFYLCASSPRTGVTNYGYTFGSGTRLTVV.

The chain employs TRBV14 and TRBJ1-2, with D possibly matching TRBD1 (6 bases). The CDR3 consists of 12 residues. Trimming cost V 1 base and J 8 bases, with 8 bases left between them. Germline V gene lookup returns CDR1 SGHDN and CDR2 FVKESK. The DNA of the CDR3 is TGTGCCAGCAGCCAAGGGACAGACGGCTACACCTTC. This codes for CASSQGTDGYTF.

The chain carries TRBV7-9 and TRBJ1-3; a possible D gene is TRBD1 (5 bases). V shed 2 bases and J shed 2 bases, with 7 bases lying between them. Germline V CDR1 and CDR2: SEHNR, FQNEAQ (reference sequence). The CDR3 spans 14 residues. CDR3 DNA: TGTGCCAGCAGCTTACGCAGGGCTGGAAACACCATATATTTT. Residues: CASSLRRAGNTIYF.

A few counts support this clone. This rearrangement joins TRBV6-5 to TRBJ1-2, with TRBD1 matching 8 bases. V gave up 5 bases and J gave up 7 bases; unmatched junction bases: 6. Germline CDR1 is MNHEY and CDR2 is SVGAGI. The CDR3 is made up of 13 amino acids. Written as DNA, the CDR3 is TGTGCCAGCAGTCCAGGACAGGGTGTTGGCTACACCTTC. Translation gives CASSPGQGVGYTF.

V and J are TRBV5-5 and TRBJ2-7; 7 bases fit TRBD2. The CDR3 has 12 residues. Per germline, CDR1 SGHKS and CDR2 YYEKEE (reference sequence). The V and J ends lost 7 bases and 7 bases, in that order; junction bases with no gene match: 8. In nucleotides, the CDR3 is TGTGCCAGCGGTGGGACTACGAGGGAGCAGTACTTC. As protein: CASGGTTREQYF. Drawing the rest from reference TRBV5-5 and TRBJ2-7, the complete variable domain is DAGVTQSPTHLIKTRGQQVTLRCSPISGHKSVSWYQQVLGQGPQFIFQYYEKEERGRGNFPDRFSARQFPNYSSELNVNALLLGDSALYLCASGGTTREQYFGPGTRLTVT.

The rearrangement uses TRBV11-2 and TRBJ2-1, with TRBD2 matching 16 bases. Germline CDR1 reads SGHAT; CDR2 reads FQNNGV. The trim removed 5 bases at V and 12 bases at J, leaving 7 bases unmatched. The CDR3 runs 15 residues. The CDR3 loop reads CASSRAGTSGRGQFF. In DNA form, the CDR3 reads TGTGCCAGCAGCCGCGCCGGGACTAGCGGGAGGGGGCAGTTCTTC.

The genes are TRBV7-8 and TRBJ1-5; D possibly corresponds to TRBD1 (5 bases). V was trimmed by 5 bases and J by 3 bases, leaving 14 bases between them. Germline V lookup: CDR1 SGHVS, CDR2 FQNEAQ. The CDR3 consists of 15 residues. In nucleotides, the CDR3 is TGTGCCAGCAGCCCTGGGGGGGTTCCCAATCAGCCCCAGCATTTT. Translated, it gives CASSPGGVPNQPQHF.

This chain joins TRBV10-3 and TRBJ1-2, with a weak D call TRBD1 (5 bases). Germline values: CDR1 ENHRY, CDR2 SYGVKD. Trimming took off 2 bases at V and 3 bases at J, with 10 bases between the two ends. This CDR3 is built from 14 residues. The CDR3 DNA is TGTGCCATCAGTGAGAGACAGACGGACTATGGCTACACCTTC. As protein: CAISERQTDYGYTF.

This rearrangement joins TRBV19 to TRBJ2-1; D is unclear. This CDR3 region has 12 residues. The germline V and J ends were trimmed by 3 bases and 7 bases, with 7 bases remaining between them. Germline loops: CDR1 LNHDA, CDR2 SQIVND (reference sequence). CDR3 region: CASSIHSNEQFF. For the CDR3, the DNA is TGTGCCAGTAGTATCCACTCGAATGAGCAGTTCTTC.

This clone was found once. V usage is TRBV3-1 (or the pseudogene TRBV3-2) and J usage is TRBJ1-2; TRBD1 aligns across 8 bases. The CDR3 is 15 amino acids. With V trimmed by 4 bases and J by 0 bases, 4 bases remained unmatched. The germline gives CDR1 LGHDT, CDR2 YNNKEL (reference sequence). This chain's CDR3 is CASSPGQGTNYGYTF. In DNA form, the CDR3 reads TGTGCCAGCAGCCCCGGACAGGGAACTAACTATGGCTACACCTTC.

The chain uses TRBV24-1 and TRBJ2-1, with TRBD2 as a possible D gene (5 bases). CDR1 and CDR2 (germline): KGHDR, SFDVKD. Trimming pared 1 base from V and 7 bases from J, leaving 10 bases between. This CDR3 region has 14 residues. The CDR3 here is CATSDFSDSNEQFF. In DNA, the CDR3 is TGTGCCACCAGTGATTTTTCGGACTCTAATGAGCAGTTCTTC.

The chain employs TRBV4-3 and TRBJ1-1, with D possibly being TRBD1 (5 bases). The CDR3 runs to 18 residues. Germline CDR1 reads LGHNA; CDR2 reads YSLEER. The V and J ends lost 0 bases and 1 base respectively, with 18 bases between them. CDR3 DNA sequence: TGCGCCAGCAGCCAAGAATTGGGGCAGGTCCTAGGGAACACTGAAGCTTTCTTT. As protein: CASSQELGQVLGNTEAFF.

The rearrangement uses TRBV18 and TRBJ2-5; TRBD1 matches at 7 bases. Per germline, CDR1 KGHSH and CDR2 LQKENI. After removal of 1 base from V and 5 bases from J, the junction contained 16 bases not matched to a gene. The CDR3 runs 18 residues. The chain's CDR3 is CASSPQRGRGSTAETQYF. In DNA form, the CDR3 reads TGTGCCAGCTCACCACAAAGGGGGCGAGGGAGCACGGCGGAGACCCAGTACTTC.

Note on this clone: The sample holds other DNA sequences that translate to the same CDR3. This chain links TRBV6-1 with TRBJ1-2; D unresolved. V lost 1 base and J lost 4, with 4 bases in between. This CDR3 comprises 12 residues. Germline V lookup: CDR1 MNHNS, CDR2 SASEGT. The CDR3: CASSEDSYGYTF. In nucleotides, the CDR3 is TGTGCCAGCAGTGAAGACAGCTATGGCTACACCTTC.

The rearrangement uses TRBV5-1 and TRBJ2-7; tentative D call: TRBD1 (6 bases). V was cut by 0 bases and J by 3 bases, with 10 bases left in between. Germline V gives CDR1 SGHRS, CDR2 YFSETQ. The CDR3 loop spans 14 amino acids. The CDR3 region has the DNA TGCGCCAGCAGCTTGGCCACAGGGCACTACGAGCAGTACTTC. This gives the protein CASSLATGHYEQYF.

This rearrangement joins TRBV6-5 to TRBJ1-2; D not resolved. This CDR3 contains 14 residues. The germline CDR1 and CDR2 sequences are MNHEY and SVGAGI. Trimming removed 4 bases from V and 3 bases from J, with 12 bases in between. CDR3 bases: TGTGCCAGCAGTTCACGTCCTATTCACTATGGCTACACCTTC. Amino acid sequence: CASSSRPIHYGYTF.

The gene calls are TRBV7-9 and TRBJ2-7; tentatively, D is TRBD1 (6 bases). Looked up from germline, CDR1 is SEHNR and CDR2 is FQNEAQ (reference sequence). With 5 bases removed from V and 2 bases from J, the gap between germline ends came to 10 bases. The CDR3 covers 13 residues. The CDR3 loop is CASSPRGPYEQYF. The DNA of the CDR3 is TGTGCCAGCAGCCCCAGGGGACCCTACGAGCAGTACTTC.

The chain combines TRBV7-8 with TRBJ2-1; 8 bases align to TRBD1. The CDR3 loop spans 13 amino acids. V gave up 5 bases and J gave up 5 bases; unmatched junction bases: 2. CDR1 is SGHVS, CDR2 FQNEAQ, per germline. The CDR3 nucleotides read TGTGCCAGCAGCGTGACAGGGGACAATGAGCAGTTCTTC. Translation: CASSVTGDNEQFF.

V is TRBV9 and J is TRBJ2-1; 7 bases are a match to TRBD2. CDR1 SGDLS and CDR2 YYNGEE come from the germline V gene. The CDR3 spans 15 residues. Losses at the gene ends were 3 bases for V and 7 bases for J; bases not matched to a gene: 10. CDR3 protein: CASSESGIASNEQFF. CDR3 in DNA: TGTGCCAGCAGCGAAAGCGGGATAGCATCGAATGAGCAGTTCTTC.

This clone occurred once. The chain carries TRBV7-2 and TRBJ1-1; D is perhaps TRBD1 (5 bases). In germline, CDR1 is SGHTA, CDR2 FQGNSA. V dropped 5 bases and J dropped 3 bases, with 10 bases sitting between them. The length of the CDR3 is 13 residues. Here the CDR3 reads CASSVAGDTEAFF. The DNA of the CDR3 is TGTGCCAGCAGCGTTGCGGGGGACACTGAAGCTTTCTTT.

The V call is TRBV7-3, the J call TRBJ2-2; 7 bases are shared with TRBD2. Trimming took 6 bases from V and 6 from J; bases not matched to a gene: 16. The germline V gene has CDR1 SGHTA and CDR2 FQGTGA. The CDR3 is 17 amino acids. CDR3 residues: CASSQSLGAGDAGELFF. CDR3 in DNA: TGTGCCAGCAGTCAATCCCTCGGCGCGGGGGACGCCGGGGAGCTGTTTTTT.

This chain joins TRBV27 and TRBJ1-1; maybe TRBD1 (6 bases). Trimming shortened V by 5 bases and J by 1 base, and 20 bases separated the two germline ends. Germline CDR1 reads MNHEY; CDR2 reads SMNVEV (reference sequence). The CDR3 consists of 17 residues. CDR3 sequence reads: CASSLYGVGQPNTEAFF. CDR3 in DNA: TGTGCCAGCAGTCTCTATGGTGTTGGACAGCCGAACACTGAAGCTTTCTTT.

The rearrangement uses TRBV6-5 and TRBJ2-1; 10 positions match TRBD2. This CDR3 has 16 amino acids. In germline, CDR1 is MNHEY, CDR2 SVGAGI. With V trimmed by 0 bases and J by 2 bases, 1 base remained unmatched. CDR3 coding DNA: TGTGCCAGCAGTTACTCGCTAGCGGGGGCCTACAATGAGCAGTTCTTC. As protein: CASSYSLAGAYNEQFF.

This rearrangement joins TRBV24-1 to TRBJ1-2; possible D gene TRBD1, 6 bases. Trimming took off 3 bases at V and 8 bases at J, with 12 bases between the two ends. Germline values: CDR1 KGHDR, CDR2 SFDVKD. The CDR3 extends over 13 amino acids. The CDR3, as DNA: TGTGCCACCAGTGATCACTCAGGGGACGGCTACACCTTC. It specifies CATSDHSGDGYTF.

CDR3 bases: TGTGCCAGCAGCCAGGACAGGGCTTCCGAGCAGTACTTC. Amino acids: CASSQDRASEQYF. The gene calls are TRBV7-9 and TRBJ2-7; 8 positions agree with TRBD1. The V gene's germline CDR1 is SEHNR and CDR2 FQNEAQ (reference sequence). CDR3 size: 13 residues. Germline trimming cut 5 bases from V and 6 bases from J; bases unmatched to any gene: 6.

The chain carries TRBV10-3 and TRBJ1-2; 10 nucleotides match TRBD1. V trimming: 0 bases; J trimming: 5 bases; junction bases outside the gene matches: 3. Germline V CDR1 and CDR2: ENHRY, SYGVKD. CDR3 length: 15 amino acids. The CDR3 is CAISESAGQGYGYTF. The CDR3 coding sequence is TGTGCCATCAGTGAGTCGGCGGGACAGGGGTATGGCTACACCTTC.